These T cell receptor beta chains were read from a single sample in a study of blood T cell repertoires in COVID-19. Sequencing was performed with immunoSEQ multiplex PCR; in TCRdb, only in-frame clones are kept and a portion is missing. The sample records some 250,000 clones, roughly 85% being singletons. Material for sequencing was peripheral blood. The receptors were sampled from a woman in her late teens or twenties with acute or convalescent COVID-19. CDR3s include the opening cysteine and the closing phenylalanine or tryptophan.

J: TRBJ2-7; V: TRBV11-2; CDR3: CASSLHTGNLYEQYF
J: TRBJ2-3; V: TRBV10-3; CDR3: CAIRSGTGVRTDTQYF
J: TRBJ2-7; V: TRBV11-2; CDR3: CASSSTRDGAADYEQYF
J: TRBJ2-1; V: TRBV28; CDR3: CASSSYGARLAGGEQFF
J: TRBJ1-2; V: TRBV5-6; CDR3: CASSWGDAGDANGYTF
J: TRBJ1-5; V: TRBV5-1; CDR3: CASSSRGDSYNQPQHF
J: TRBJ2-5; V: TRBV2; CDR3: CASSAITGGWETQYF
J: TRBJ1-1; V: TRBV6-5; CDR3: CASSYDGAENTEAFF
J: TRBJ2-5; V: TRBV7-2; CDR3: CASSFGLAGGEETQYF
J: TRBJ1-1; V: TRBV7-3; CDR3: CASSLTRTGGEAFF
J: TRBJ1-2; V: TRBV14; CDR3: CASSWTVNYGYTF
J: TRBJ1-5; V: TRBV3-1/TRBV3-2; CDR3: CASSQAQGQPQHF
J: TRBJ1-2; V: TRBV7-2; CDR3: CASSQRSREGGYTF
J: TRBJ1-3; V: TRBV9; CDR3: CASARQGRSGNTIYF
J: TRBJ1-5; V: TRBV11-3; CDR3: CASSSYGWVSNQPQHF
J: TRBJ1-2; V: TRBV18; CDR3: CASSPQDRAAGYTF
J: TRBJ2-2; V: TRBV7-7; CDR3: CASSPSSGSITGELFF
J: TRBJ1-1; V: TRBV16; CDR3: CASSQRTVNTEAFF
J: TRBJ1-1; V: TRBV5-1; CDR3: CASSLSTVLEAFF
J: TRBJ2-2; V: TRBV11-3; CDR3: CASSPTAGVPNTGELFF
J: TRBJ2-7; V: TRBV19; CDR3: CASSSGMGLAGANEQYF
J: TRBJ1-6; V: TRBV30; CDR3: CAWSVYTGGRSPLHF
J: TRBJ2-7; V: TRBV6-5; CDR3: CASKTSGSHEQYF
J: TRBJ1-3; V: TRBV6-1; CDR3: CASSEAGGDASGNTIYF
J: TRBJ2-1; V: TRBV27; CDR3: CASSPGLAAYNEQFF
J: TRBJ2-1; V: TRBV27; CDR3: CASGRLAANNEQFF
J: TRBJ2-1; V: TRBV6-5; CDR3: CASSRGTESYNEQFF
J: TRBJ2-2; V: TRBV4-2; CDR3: CASSQVGLAGGSPANTGELFF
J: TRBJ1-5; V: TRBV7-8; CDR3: CASSLWGAGGSINQPQHF